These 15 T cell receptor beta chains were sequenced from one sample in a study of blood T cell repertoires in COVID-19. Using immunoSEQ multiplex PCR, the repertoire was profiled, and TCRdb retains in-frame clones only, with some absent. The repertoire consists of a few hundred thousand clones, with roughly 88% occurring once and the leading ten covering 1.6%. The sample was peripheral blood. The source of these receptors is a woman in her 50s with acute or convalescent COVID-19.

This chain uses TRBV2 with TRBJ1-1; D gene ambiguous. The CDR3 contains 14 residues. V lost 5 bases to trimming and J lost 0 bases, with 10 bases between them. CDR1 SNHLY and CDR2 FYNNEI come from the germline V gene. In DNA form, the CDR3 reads TGTGCCAGCAGTTTGGAGGAGCTGAACACTGAAGCTTTCTTT. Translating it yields CASSLEELNTEAFF.

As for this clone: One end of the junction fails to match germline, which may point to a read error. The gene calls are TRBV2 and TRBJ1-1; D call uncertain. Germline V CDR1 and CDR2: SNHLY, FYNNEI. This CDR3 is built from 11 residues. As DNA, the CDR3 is TGCCCCTCGATCAGGAACACTGAAGCTTTCTTT. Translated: CPSIRNTEAFF. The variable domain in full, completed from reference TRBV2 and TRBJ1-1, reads EPEVTQTPSHQVTQMGQEVILRCVPISNHLYFYWYRQILGQKVEFLVSFYNNEISEKSEIFDDQFSVERPDGSNFTLKIRSTKLEDSAMYFCPSIRNTEAFFGQGTRLTVV.

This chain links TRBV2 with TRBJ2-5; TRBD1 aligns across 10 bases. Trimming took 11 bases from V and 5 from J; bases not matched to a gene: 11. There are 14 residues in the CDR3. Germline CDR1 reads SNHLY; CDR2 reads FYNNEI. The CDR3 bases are TGTGCCGGCAACCGGGACAGGGGTCGTGAGACCCAGTACTTC. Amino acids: CAGNRDRGRETQYF.

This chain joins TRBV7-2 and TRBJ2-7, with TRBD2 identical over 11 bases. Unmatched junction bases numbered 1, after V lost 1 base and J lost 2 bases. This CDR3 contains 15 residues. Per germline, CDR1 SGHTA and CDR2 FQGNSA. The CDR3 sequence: CASSLGGLAAYEQYF. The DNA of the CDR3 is TGTGCCAGCAGCTTAGGGGGACTAGCGGCCTACGAGCAGTACTTC. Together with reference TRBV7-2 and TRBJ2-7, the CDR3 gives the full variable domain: GAGVSQSPSNKVTEKGKDVELRCDPISGHTALYWYRQSLGQGLEFLIYFQGNSAPDKSGLPSDRFSAERTGGSVSTLTIQRTQQEDSAVYLCASSLGGLAAYEQYFGPGTRLTVT.

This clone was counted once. The CDR3 region is CASSLGQGSANYGYTF. CDR3 in DNA: TGCGCCAGCAGCTTAGGACAGGGTAGCGCTAACTATGGCTACACCTTC. The chain joins TRBV5-1 to TRBJ1-2, with 8 positions matching TRBD1. Per the germline V gene, CDR1 is SGHRS and CDR2 is YFSETQ. The CDR3 totals 16 residues. V dropped 2 bases and J dropped 0; count of bases not matched to a gene: 6.

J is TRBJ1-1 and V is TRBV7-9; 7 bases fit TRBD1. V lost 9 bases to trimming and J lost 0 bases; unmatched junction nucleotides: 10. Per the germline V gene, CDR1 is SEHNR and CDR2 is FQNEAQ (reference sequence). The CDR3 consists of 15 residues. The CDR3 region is CASRKGQPMNTEAFF. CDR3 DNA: TGTGCCAGTCGTAAGGGACAGCCCATGAACACTGAAGCTTTCTTT.

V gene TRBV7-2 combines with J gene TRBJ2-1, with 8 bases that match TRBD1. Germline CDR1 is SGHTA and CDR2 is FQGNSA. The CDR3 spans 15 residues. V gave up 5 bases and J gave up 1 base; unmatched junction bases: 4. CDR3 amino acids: CASSTDRGSYNEQFF. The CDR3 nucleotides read TGTGCCAGCAGCACCGACAGGGGTTCCTACAATGAGCAGTTCTTC.

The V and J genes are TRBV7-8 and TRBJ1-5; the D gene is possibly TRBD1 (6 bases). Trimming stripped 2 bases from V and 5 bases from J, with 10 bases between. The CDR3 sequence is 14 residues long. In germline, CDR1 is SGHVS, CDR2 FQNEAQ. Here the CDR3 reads CASSLSRGDQPQHF. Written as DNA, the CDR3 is TGTGCCAGCAGCTTATCCAGGGGCGATCAGCCCCAGCATTTT.

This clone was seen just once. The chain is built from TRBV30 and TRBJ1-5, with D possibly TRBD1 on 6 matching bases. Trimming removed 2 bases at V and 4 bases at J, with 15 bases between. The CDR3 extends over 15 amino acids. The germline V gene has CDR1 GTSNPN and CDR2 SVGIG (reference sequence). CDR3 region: CAWSPPGHLNQPQHF. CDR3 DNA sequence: TGTGCCTGGAGTCCCCCGGGACACTTGAATCAGCCCCAGCATTTT.

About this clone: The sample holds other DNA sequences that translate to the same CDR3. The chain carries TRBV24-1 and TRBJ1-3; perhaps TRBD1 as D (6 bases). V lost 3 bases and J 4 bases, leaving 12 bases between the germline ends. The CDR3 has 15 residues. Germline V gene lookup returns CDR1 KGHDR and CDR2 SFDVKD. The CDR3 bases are TGTGCCACCAGTGATCCGACAGGTTCCGGAAACACCATATATTTT. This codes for CATSDPTGSGNTIYF.

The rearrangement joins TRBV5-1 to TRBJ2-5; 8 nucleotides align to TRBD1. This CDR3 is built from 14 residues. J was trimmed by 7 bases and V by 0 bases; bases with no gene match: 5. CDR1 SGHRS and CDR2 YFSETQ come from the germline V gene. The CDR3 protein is CASSLEGQGATQYF. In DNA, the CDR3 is TGCGCCAGCAGCTTGGAAGGACAGGGAGCGACCCAGTACTTC.

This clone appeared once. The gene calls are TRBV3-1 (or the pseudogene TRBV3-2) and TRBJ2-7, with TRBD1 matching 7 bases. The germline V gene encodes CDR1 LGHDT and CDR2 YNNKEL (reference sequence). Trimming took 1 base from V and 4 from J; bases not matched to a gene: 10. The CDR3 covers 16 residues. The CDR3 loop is CASSQGLLGTEYEQYF. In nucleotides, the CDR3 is TGTGCCAGCAGCCAAGGCTTACTCGGGACAGAATACGAGCAGTACTTC.

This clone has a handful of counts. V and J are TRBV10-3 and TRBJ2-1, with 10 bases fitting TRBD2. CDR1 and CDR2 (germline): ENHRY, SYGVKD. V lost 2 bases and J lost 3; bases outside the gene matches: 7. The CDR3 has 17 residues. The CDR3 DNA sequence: TGTGCCATCAGTGAGGTGGTAGCGGGAGGCCACTACAATGAGCAGTTCTTC. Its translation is CAISEVVAGGHYNEQFF.

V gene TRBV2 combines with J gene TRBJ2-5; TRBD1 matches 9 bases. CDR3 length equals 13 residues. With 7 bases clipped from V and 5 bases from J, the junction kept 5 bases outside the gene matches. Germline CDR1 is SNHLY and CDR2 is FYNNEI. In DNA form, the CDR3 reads TGTGCCAGCATAGGGACAGGGCGGGAGACCCAGTACTTC. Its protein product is CASIGTGRETQYF.

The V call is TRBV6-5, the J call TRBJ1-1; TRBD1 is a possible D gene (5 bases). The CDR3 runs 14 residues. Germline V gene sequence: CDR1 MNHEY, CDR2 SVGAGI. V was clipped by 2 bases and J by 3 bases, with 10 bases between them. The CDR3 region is CASSYQGRDTEAFF. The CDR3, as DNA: TGTGCCAGCAGTTACCAGGGAAGGGACACTGAAGCTTTCTTT.